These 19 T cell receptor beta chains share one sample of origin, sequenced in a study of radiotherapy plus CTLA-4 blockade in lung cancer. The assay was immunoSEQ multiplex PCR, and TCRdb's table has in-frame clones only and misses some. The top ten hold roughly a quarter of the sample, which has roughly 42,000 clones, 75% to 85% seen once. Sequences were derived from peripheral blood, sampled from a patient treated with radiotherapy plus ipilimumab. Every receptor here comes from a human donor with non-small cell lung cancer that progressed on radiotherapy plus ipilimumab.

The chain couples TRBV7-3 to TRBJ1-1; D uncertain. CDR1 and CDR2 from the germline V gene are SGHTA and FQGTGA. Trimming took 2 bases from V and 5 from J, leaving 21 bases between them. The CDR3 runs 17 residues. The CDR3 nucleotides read TGTGCCAGCAGCTTATACCCCGGGAGGGAGAGGGAAACTGAAGCTTTCTTT. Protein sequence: CASSLYPGRERETEAFF.

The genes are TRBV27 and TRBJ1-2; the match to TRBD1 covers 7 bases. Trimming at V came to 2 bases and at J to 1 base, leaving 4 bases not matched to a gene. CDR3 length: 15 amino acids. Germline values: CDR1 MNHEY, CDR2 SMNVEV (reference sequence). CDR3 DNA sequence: TGTGCCAGCAGTTTAGAGGGGGCATATAACTATGGCTACACCTTC. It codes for CASSLEGAYNYGYTF.

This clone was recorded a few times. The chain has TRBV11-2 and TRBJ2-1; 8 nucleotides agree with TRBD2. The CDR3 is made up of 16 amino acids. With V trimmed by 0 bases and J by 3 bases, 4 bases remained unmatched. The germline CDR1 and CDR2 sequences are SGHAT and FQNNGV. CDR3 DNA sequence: TGTGCCAGCAGCTTAGAGGCGGGGGGATACTACAATGAGCAGTTCTTC. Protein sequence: CASSLEAGGYYNEQFF.

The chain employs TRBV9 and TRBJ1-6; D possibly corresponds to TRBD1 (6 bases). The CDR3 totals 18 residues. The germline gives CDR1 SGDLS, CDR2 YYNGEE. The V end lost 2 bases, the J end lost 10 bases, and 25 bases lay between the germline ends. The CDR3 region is CASSVPTGFRGKNSPLHF. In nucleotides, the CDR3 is TGTGCCAGCAGCGTCCCCACAGGATTCAGGGGAAAAAACTCACCCCTCCACTTT.

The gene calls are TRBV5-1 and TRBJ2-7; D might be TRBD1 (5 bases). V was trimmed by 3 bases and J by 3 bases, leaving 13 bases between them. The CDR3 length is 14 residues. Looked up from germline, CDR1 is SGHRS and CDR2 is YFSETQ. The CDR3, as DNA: TGCGCCAGCAGCTCGGACACGAAAATCTACGAGCAGTACTTC. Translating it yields CASSSDTKIYEQYF.

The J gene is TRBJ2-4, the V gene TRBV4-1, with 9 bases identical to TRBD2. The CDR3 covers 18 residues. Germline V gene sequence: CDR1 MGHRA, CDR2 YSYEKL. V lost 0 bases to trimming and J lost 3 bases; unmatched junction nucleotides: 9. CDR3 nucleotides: TGCGCCAGCAGCCAAGAGCGGGCTAGCGGGGCCTTCAAAAACATTCAGTACTTC. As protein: CASSQERASGAFKNIQYF.

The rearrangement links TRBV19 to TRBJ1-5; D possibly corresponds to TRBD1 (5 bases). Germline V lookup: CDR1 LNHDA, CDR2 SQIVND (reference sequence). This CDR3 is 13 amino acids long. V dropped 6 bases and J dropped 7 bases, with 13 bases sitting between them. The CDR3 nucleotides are TGTGCCAGTAGCACGGGGGGAGAACAGCCCCAGCATTTT. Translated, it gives CASSTGGEQPQHF.

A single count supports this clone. CDR3 amino acids: CASSEAWQVRYEQYF. The CDR3 coding sequence is TGTGCCAGCAGTGAAGCATGGCAGGTCAGGTACGAGCAGTACTTC. The V call is TRBV2, the J call TRBJ2-7; D is uncertain. From germline, CDR1 is SNHLY and CDR2 FYNNEI. The V end lost 0 bases, the J end lost 4 bases, and 13 bases lay between the germline ends. The CDR3 runs 15 residues.

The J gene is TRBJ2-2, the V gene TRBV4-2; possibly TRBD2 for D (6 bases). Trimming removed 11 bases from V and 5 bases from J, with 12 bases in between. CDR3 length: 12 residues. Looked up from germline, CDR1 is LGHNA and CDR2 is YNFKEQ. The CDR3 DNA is TGTGCCGCAGAGCGGGCGACCGGGGAGCTGTTTTTT. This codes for CAAERATGELFF.

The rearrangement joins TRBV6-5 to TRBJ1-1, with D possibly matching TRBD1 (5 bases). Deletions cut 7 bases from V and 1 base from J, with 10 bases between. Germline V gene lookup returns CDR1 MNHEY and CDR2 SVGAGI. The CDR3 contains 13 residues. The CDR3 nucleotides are TGTGCCAGCAACGGACATGAGAACACTGAAGCTTTCTTT. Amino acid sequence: CASNGHENTEAFF.

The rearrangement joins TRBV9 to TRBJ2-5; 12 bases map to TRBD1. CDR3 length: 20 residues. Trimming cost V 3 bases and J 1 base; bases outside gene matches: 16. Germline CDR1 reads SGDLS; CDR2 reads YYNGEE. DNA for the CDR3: TGTGCCAGCAGCGCCGGAGGGGGACAGGGGGCCCTTGTCGTCCAAGAGACCCAGTACTTC. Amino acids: CASSAGGGQGALVVQETQYF.

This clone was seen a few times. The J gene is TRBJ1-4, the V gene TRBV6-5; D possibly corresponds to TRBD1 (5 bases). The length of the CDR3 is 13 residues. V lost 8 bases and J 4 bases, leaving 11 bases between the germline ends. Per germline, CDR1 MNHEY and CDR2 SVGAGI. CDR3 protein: CASLGTGNEKLFF. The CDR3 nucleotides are TGTGCCAGCCTGGGCACAGGTAATGAAAAACTGTTTTTT.

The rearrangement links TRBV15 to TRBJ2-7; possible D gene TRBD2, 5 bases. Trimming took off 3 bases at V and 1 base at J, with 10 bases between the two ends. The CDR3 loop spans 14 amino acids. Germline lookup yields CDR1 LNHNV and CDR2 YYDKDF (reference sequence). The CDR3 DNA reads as TGTGCCACCAGCAGGCAAGCGGTTTCCTACGAGCAGTACTTC. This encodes CATSRQAVSYEQYF.

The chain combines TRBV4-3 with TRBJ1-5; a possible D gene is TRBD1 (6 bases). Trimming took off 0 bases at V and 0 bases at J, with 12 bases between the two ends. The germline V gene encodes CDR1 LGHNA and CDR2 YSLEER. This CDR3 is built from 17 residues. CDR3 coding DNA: TGCGCCAGCAGCCAAGATCTGCAGGGGTTTAGCAATCAGCCCCAGCATTTT. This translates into CASSQDLQGFSNQPQHF.

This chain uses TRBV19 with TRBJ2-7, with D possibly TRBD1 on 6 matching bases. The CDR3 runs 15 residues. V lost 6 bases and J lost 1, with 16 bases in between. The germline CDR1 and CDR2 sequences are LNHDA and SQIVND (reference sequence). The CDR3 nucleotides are TGTGCCAGTAGCGGGAATGGACAGTTTTCCTACGAGCAGTACTTC. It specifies CASSGNGQFSYEQYF.

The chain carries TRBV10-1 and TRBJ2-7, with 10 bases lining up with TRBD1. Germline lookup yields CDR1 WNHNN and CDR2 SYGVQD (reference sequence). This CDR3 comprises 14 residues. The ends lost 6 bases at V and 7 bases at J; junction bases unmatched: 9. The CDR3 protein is CASSPRTGGGEQYF. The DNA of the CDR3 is TGCGCCAGCAGCCCTCGGACAGGGGGAGGTGAGCAGTACTTC.

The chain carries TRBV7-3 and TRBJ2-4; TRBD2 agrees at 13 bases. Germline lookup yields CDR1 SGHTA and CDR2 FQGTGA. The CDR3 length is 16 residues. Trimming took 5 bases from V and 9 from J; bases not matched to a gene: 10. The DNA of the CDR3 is TGTGCCAGCAGCCCTACACTAGCGGGGGGGCGGAGCATTCAGTACTTC. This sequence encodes CASSPTLAGGRSIQYF.

DNA of the CDR3: TGTGCCAGCAGTCCCGCCCTACTTCACTACACCTTC. Amino acid sequence: CASSPALLHYTF. The J gene is TRBJ1-2, the V gene TRBV6-6; D is unresolved. Germline values: CDR1 MNHNY, CDR2 SVGAGI (reference sequence). The V and J ends lost 5 bases and 10 bases respectively, with 14 bases between them. The CDR3 sequence is 12 residues long.

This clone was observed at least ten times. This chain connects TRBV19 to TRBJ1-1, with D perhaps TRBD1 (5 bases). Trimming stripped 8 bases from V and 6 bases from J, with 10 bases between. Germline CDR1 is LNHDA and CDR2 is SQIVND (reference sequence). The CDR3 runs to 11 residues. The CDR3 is CASQGLSEAFF. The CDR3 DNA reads TGTGCCAGTCAGGGTCTCTCTGAAGCTTTCTTT.